This entry is about one T cell receptor beta chain. The germline V gene encodes CDR1 MNHEY and CDR2 SVGEGT. V was clipped by 2 bases and J by 4 bases, with 12 bases between them. This CDR3 has 15 amino acids. Produced via immunoSEQ multiplex PCR; TCRdb's table is partial and in-frame only. The sample consists of under 150,000 clones, approximately 86% of them appearing once. These data come from a study of control samples from healthy donors and cancer patients. Source material: blood. The receptor was isolated from a woman younger than 45 in good health. V gene TRBV6-2 or TRBV6-3 combines with J gene TRBJ1-5; D remains unclear. This CDR3 is CASSYEPRRNQPQHF. As DNA, the CDR3 is TGTGCCAGCAGTTACGAACCGAGGAGGAATCAGCCCCAGCATTTT.